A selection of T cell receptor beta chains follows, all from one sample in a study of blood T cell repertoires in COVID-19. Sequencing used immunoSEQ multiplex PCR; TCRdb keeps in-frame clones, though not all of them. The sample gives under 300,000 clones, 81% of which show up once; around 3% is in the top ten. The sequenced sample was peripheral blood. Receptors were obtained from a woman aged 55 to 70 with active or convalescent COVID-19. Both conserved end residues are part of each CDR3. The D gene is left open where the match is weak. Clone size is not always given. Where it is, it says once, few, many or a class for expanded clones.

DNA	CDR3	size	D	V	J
TGTGCCAGCGGCCCGGACAGGCAAGAGACCCAGTACTTC	CASGPDRQETQYF	.	TRBD1	TRBV6-5	TRBJ2-5
TGTGCCATCAGTGAAACAGGGGTGAATGGCTACACCTTC	CAISETGVNGYTF	.	TRBD1	TRBV10-3	TRBJ1-2
TGTGCCAGCACCCCCGGACAGCGGCAGTTCTTC	CASTPGQRQFF	.	.	TRBV12-3/TRBV12-4	TRBJ2-1
TGTGCCAGCAGCCCCTGGGGGGGGTTCGTGAACACTGAAGCTTTCTTT	CASSPWGGFVNTEAFF	once	.	TRBV5-6	TRBJ1-1
TGTGCCAGCAGTGACAGGGGAGAAACTAATGAAAAACTGTTTTTT	CASSDRGETNEKLFF	.	.	TRBV2	TRBJ1-4
TGTGCCAGCAGCTTCGGGACAGGGGTTGGTCAGCCCCAGCATTTT	CASSFGTGVGQPQHF	few	TRBD1	TRBV7-2	TRBJ1-5
TGTGCCAGCAGTCCCCGGACAGGGGGATTCTATGGCTACACCTTC	CASSPRTGGFYGYTF	.	TRBD1	TRBV2	TRBJ1-2
TGTGCCAGCAGCAAGTCCGGGACAGGGGGGAATGGCTACACCTTC	CASSKSGTGGNGYTF	.	.	TRBV21-1	TRBJ1-2
TGTGCCAGCTTCTCCTCGGGTGGGGGCTCCTATGGCTACACCTTC	CASFSSGGGSYGYTF	.	.	TRBV27	TRBJ1-2
TGTGCCAGCAGCCGGACAGGTAATGAGCAGTTCTTC	CASSRTGNEQFF	.	TRBD1	TRBV13	TRBJ2-1
TGCGCCAGCAGCTTCGCAGGAACCGGGGAGCTGTTTTTT	CASSFAGTGELFF	.	.	TRBV5-1	TRBJ2-2
TGCAGCGTTGAAGAGGGGGGGAACACTGAAGCTTTCTTT	CSVEEGGNTEAFF	.	.	TRBV29-1	TRBJ1-1
TGTGCCAGCAGCGTAGGCCTTCGGGACCCTAGCGAGTCCCTCCACTTT	CASSVGLRDPSESLHF	.	.	TRBV9	TRBJ1-6
TGTGCCATCAGCTTCGGGACTAGCGGTAGCACAGATACGCAGTATTTT	CAISFGTSGSTDTQYF	.	TRBD2	TRBV10-3	TRBJ2-3
TGTGCCAGCAGCTTAGCCACAGGGGTTATCGGGTTTGAGGGCTACACCTTC	CASSLATGVIGFEGYTF	.	TRBD1	TRBV7-2	TRBJ1-2
TGTGCCAGCAGCTCCCTCACGCGGGGGGCGAACACTGAAGCTTTCTTT	CASSSLTRGANTEAFF	.	.	TRBV7-9	TRBJ1-1
TGCGCCAGCAGCTTGAGCGGGGGAGGTGAAAAACTGTTTTTT	CASSLSGGGEKLFF	.	.	TRBV5-1	TRBJ1-4
TGTGCCAGCAGCCAAGATAAGCGGGGATTTGATACGCAGTATTTT	CASSQDKRGFDTQYF	.	TRBD2	TRBV3-1/TRBV3-2	TRBJ2-3
TGTGCCAGCAGTACCTGGGCGGGGACTGAAGCTTTCTTT	CASSTWAGTEAFF	.	.	TRBV12-3/TRBV12-4	TRBJ1-1
TGTGCCAGCAGTGCCCAGATGAACACTGAAGCTTTCTTT	CASSAQMNTEAFF	.	.	TRBV6-4	TRBJ1-1
TGTGCCAGCAGCCAGATGGGGCCTCGTATCCCACGAAATTCACCCCTCCACTTT	CASSQMGPRIPRNSPLHF	few	.	TRBV14	TRBJ1-6
TGTGCCAGCAGTTACGGGCCAGGGAATTCACCCCTCCACTTT	CASSYGPGNSPLHF	.	.	TRBV6-5	TRBJ1-6
TGTGCCAGCAGCTTAGGCACAGGGGGCTGGTACAATGAGCAGTTCTTC	CASSLGTGGWYNEQFF	.	TRBD1	TRBV11-2	TRBJ2-1
TGTGCCAGCAAAAGGTGGCTAGCGGGGACAGATACGCAGTATTTT	CASKRWLAGTDTQYF	.	TRBD2	TRBV11-2	TRBJ2-3
TGTGCCAGTAGTTCAATTGCGCCTAACTATGGCTACACCTTC	CASSSIAPNYGYTF	once	.	TRBV19	TRBJ1-2
TGCAGTGCTCCAAGGGAGTCTGAAGCTTTCTTT	CSAPRESEAFF	.	.	TRBV20-1	TRBJ1-1
TGTGCCAGCAGCCAAGGTCCCCAGATAGCGGGGGTGCAAGAGACCCAGTACTTC	CASSQGPQIAGVQETQYF	.	TRBD2	TRBV3-1/TRBV3-2	TRBJ2-5
TGTGCCACCGTTTACCAGGGCAGAGATGGCTACACCTTC	CATVYQGRDGYTF	.	.	TRBV28	TRBJ1-2
TGTGCCAGCAGCCAATACGACGGAGACCTGGACGAGCAGTACTTC	CASSQYDGDLDEQYF	.	.	TRBV3-1/TRBV3-2	TRBJ2-7
TGTGCCAGCAGGTGGGCGGGGGGCCGCCCCAGTGAGCAGTTCTTC	CASRWAGGRPSEQFF	.	TRBD2	TRBV2	TRBJ2-1
TGTGCCAGCAGCTTTGGGACAGGTCCTAGCGAGCAGTACTTC	CASSFGTGPSEQYF	.	TRBD1	TRBV7-8	TRBJ2-7
TGTGCCAGCAGCCAAGACCGACAGCTCTACGAGCAGTACTTC	CASSQDRQLYEQYF	few	.	TRBV3-1/TRBV3-2	TRBJ2-7
TGCGCCAGCAGTGGTGGGACAGGCACCGGGGAGCTGTTTTTT	CASSGGTGTGELFF	.	TRBD1	TRBV10-2	TRBJ2-2
TGTGCCAGCAGCTTCGGACAGGGGCCCTACGAGCAGTACTTC	CASSFGQGPYEQYF	.	TRBD1	TRBV7-2	TRBJ2-7
TGCGCCAGCAGCTTGCGGACAGGGTTGACCGGGGAGCTGTTTTTT	CASSLRTGLTGELFF	.	TRBD1	TRBV5-1	TRBJ2-2